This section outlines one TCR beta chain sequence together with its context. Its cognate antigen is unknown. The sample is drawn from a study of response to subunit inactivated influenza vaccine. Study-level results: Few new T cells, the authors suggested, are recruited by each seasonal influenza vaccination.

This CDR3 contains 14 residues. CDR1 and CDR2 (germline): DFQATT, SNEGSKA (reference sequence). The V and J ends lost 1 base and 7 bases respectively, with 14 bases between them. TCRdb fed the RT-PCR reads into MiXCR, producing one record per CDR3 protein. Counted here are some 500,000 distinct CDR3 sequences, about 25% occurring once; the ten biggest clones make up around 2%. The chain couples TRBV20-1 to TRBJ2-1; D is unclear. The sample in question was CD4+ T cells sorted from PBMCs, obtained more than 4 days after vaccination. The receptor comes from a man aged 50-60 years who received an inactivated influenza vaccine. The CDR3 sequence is CSARGRVERNEQFF. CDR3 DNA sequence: TGCAGTGCTAGAGGTAGGGTAGAGAGGAATGAGCAGTTCTTC.